The entry that follows covers one T cell receptor (beta chain) sequence. Its target is not known. This sample is part of a study of PD-1 blockade in classical Hodgkin lymphoma. Findings of the study overall: Excluded were patients who started nivolumab under 1 year after ASCT, a group that had lower diversity. The study found complete responders had baseline diversity similar to newly diagnosed patients. While CD8+ TCR diversity did not rise significantly by C4D1, CD4+ TCR diversity did.

TCRdb's copy holds only in-frame clones and misses some; the assay was immunoSEQ multiplex PCR. The data hold about 11,000 clones, with more than 75% observed a single time. Relapse was seen in all patients after autologous stem cell transplantation, and brentuximab vedotin exposure was variable. Patients' outcomes at their best amounted to complete response, partial response or progressive disease. Germline V gene sequence: CDR1 SGDLS, CDR2 YYNGEE. The CDR3 runs to 16 residues. V trimming: 0 bases; J trimming: 6 bases; junction bases outside the gene matches: 9. The sequence derives from a human donor with classical Hodgkin lymphoma. This sample comprised peripheral blood mononuclear cells (PBMCs), obtained at baseline. This chain joins TRBV9 and TRBJ2-1; 7 bases are a match to TRBD2. CDR3 region: CASSVVGGGVFNEQFF. The CDR3 bases are TGTGCCAGCAGCGTAGTTGGGGGAGGGGTTTTCAATGAGCAGTTCTTC.